The next 19 T cell receptor beta chains were all read from a single sample in a study of vaccination and CD4 T cells after COVID-19. The assay that was used to sequence DNA from cultured CD4+ T cells was the Oncomine TCR Beta short-read assay. A single record per CDR3 protein comes from TCRdb applying MiXCR to the PCR reads. The table records approximately 4,000 distinct CDR3 sequences, approximately 21% of them present only once. These receptors lack a known antigen. The treatment: approximately nine-day PBMC culture with coronavirus spike peptide pools or control peptides (ViraFEST assay). The sequencing input was CD4+ T cells from blood, cultured in vitro. These receptors all stem from a human donor who had recovered from COVID-19.

By sample share, this clonotype is large. V is TRBV6-1 and J is TRBJ1-2, with 9 bases that match TRBD1. This CDR3 has 15 amino acids. Germline V gene data show CDR1 as MNHNS and CDR2 as SASEGT. V shed 6 bases, J shed 3 bases, and the junction held 8 bases outside the gene matches. As DNA, the CDR3 is TGTGCCAGCAGACCTCCGGGACAGGGTCACTATGGCTACACCTTC. It specifies CASRPPGQGHYGYTF.

This clonotype was found a few times. V is TRBV7-9 and J is TRBJ2-7; D unclear. This CDR3 has 10 residues. The germline gives CDR1 SEHNR, CDR2 FQNEAQ (reference sequence). V was shortened by 5 bases and J by 4 bases, with 3 bases between the two germline ends. The CDR3 spells CASSPYEQYF. The CDR3 nucleotides are TGTGCCAGCAGCCCATACGAGCAGTACTTC.

In its sample, this clonotype is medium-sized. The genes are TRBV5-3 and TRBJ1-2; a weak D match, TRBD1 (5 bases). TRBV5-3 is identified as an open reading frame with a role that is uncertain. The CDR3 has 14 residues. The V end was cut by 2 bases, the J end by 0 bases, with 8 bases between. CDR3 sequence reads: CARSFREANYGYTF. DNA for the CDR3: TGTGCCAGAAGCTTCAGGGAAGCTAACTATGGCTACACCTTC.

This clonotype was recorded only once. One junction end does not reproduce the germline sequence, and a read error may be involved. The chain uses TRBV6-1 and TRBJ1-4; no clear D gene. Per germline, CDR1 MNHNS and CDR2 SASEGT. This CDR3 region has 13 residues. CDR3 residues: CASSPRPKEKLFF. The CDR3 DNA reads as TGTGCCAGCAGTCCCCGGCCTAAAGAAAAACTGTTTTTT.

This clonotype was found a few times. The V and J genes are TRBV30 and TRBJ2-5, with 8 bases aligning to TRBD2. The V gene's germline CDR1 is GTSNPN and CDR2 SVGIG (reference sequence). The J segment lost 5 bases and the V segment lost 4 bases, leaving 6 bases of the junction unmatched. The CDR3 length is 13 residues. As DNA, the CDR3 is TGTGCCTGGACTACGGGACTAGTGGAGACCCAGTACTTC. Its translation is CAWTTGLVETQYF.

Judged by abundance, this clonotype is medium-sized. The chain couples TRBV20-1 to TRBJ2-5; D gene unclear. V was cut by 6 bases and J by 7 bases, with 21 bases left in between. CDR1 is DFQATT and CDR2 is SNEGSKA in the germline V gene (reference sequence). CDR3 size: 14 residues. CDR3 in amino acids: CSAPRGTQRGTQYF. In nucleotides, the CDR3 is TGCAGTGCCCCGAGAGGAACTCAACGAGGGACCCAGTACTTC.

As to this clonotype: This CDR3 fails to terminate in the conserved phenylalanine or tryptophan, so it likely reflects a read error. This sequence joins TRBV30 and TRBJ1-2; a weak D match, TRBD1 (6 bases). The ends were cut back, 3 bases at V and 1 base at J, with 12 bases in the middle. This CDR3 comprises 14 residues. The germline CDR1 and CDR2 sequences are GTSNPN and SVGIG (reference sequence). CDR3 DNA sequence: TGTGCCTGGAGCCGGGGGGGCTTTAACTATGGCTACACCTAC. This sequence encodes CAWSRGGFNYGYTY.

The V gene is TRBV2, the J gene TRBJ1-2; D uncertain. Germline assignment: CDR1 SNHLY and CDR2 FYNNEI. V was trimmed by 4 bases and J by 0 bases, leaving 9 bases between them. CDR3 size: 14 residues. This chain's CDR3 is CASSVGGSNYGYTF. The CDR3 DNA sequence: TGTGCCAGCAGTGTGGGCGGTTCTAACTATGGCTACACCTTC.

This clonotype is medium-sized within its sample. The V and J genes are TRBV30 and TRBJ1-2; perhaps TRBD1 as D (5 bases). V was cut by 2 bases and J by 4 bases, with 11 bases left in between. Germline V CDR1 and CDR2: GTSNPN, SVGIG (reference sequence). This CDR3 region has 13 residues. The CDR3 loop is CAWSMRGAYGYTF. As DNA, the CDR3 is TGTGCCTGGAGTATGCGAGGGGCCTATGGCTACACCTTC.

A word on this clonotype: No conserved phenylalanine or tryptophan is present at the end of the CDR3, so a read error is the likely explanation. The chain uses TRBV6-5 and TRBJ1-2; D call uncertain. Per the germline V gene, CDR1 is MNHEY and CDR2 is SVGAGI. Trimming cost V 0 bases and J 4 bases, with 3 bases left between them. This CDR3 is 12 amino acids long. The CDR3 nucleotides read TGTGCCAGCAGTTACTCCAGCTATGGCTACACCTCC. This sequence encodes CASSYSSYGYTS.

By sample fraction, this clonotype is medium-sized. The J gene is TRBJ2-5, the V gene TRBV7-9, with D possibly being TRBD1 (7 bases). CDR1 and CDR2 from the germline V gene are SEHNR and FQNEAQ (reference sequence). The ends were cut back, 3 bases at V and 2 bases at J, with 13 bases in the middle. The CDR3 loop spans 15 amino acids. DNA of the CDR3: TGTGCCAGCAGCTTGAAGGGGGCGGGACAAGAGACCCAGTACTTC. Residues: CASSLKGAGQETQYF.

This clonotype has only a few counts. V usage is TRBV12-3 or TRBV12-4 and J usage is TRBJ2-3; 14 nucleotides line up with TRBD2. The V gene end was trimmed by 4 bases and the J gene end by 6 bases; junction bases not matched to a gene: 6. This CDR3 has 16 amino acids. The CDR3 sequence is CASSYGLAGGRDTQYF. CDR3 nucleotide sequence: TGTGCCAGCAGTTACGGACTAGCGGGGGGAAGGGATACGCAGTATTTT.

There are a few counts of this clonotype. This chain links TRBV30 with TRBJ2-1; D is ambiguous. From germline, CDR1 is GTSNPN and CDR2 SVGIG (reference sequence). This CDR3 has 12 amino acids. The V gene lost 3 bases and the J gene lost 8 bases, with 11 bases spanning the gap. CDR3 amino acids: CAWSQTLDEQFF. The CDR3, as DNA: TGTGCCTGGAGCCAAACCCTGGATGAGCAGTTCTTC.

This clonotype was seen only a few times. CDR3 sequence reads: CASSIAGGVETQYF. Written as DNA, the CDR3 is TGTGCCAGTAGTATAGCGGGCGGGGTAGAGACCCAGTACTTC. The chain carries TRBV19 and TRBJ2-5; perhaps TRBD2 as D (6 bases). CDR1 is LNHDA and CDR2 is SQIVND in the germline V gene (reference sequence). The V end lost 1 base, the J end lost 4 bases, and 10 bases lay between the germline ends. The CDR3 is made up of 14 amino acids.

This clonotype came up once. The chain is built from TRBV30 and TRBJ1-4; the D is unclear. Trimming cost V 0 bases and J 6 bases, with 11 bases left between them. From germline, CDR1 is GTSNPN and CDR2 SVGIG (reference sequence). The CDR3 contains 14 residues. The CDR3 DNA reads as TGTGCCTGGAGTGTAGCCCCGTGGGATGAAAAACTGTTTTTT. Translation: CAWSVAPWDEKLFF. Full variable domain (rest looked up from reference TRBV30 and TRBJ1-4): SQTIHQWPATLVQPVGSPLSLECTVEGTSNPNLYWYRQAAGRGLQLLFYSVGIGQISSEVPQNLSASRPQDRQFILSSKKLLLSDSGFYLCAWSVAPWDEKLFFGSGTQLSVL.

In its sample, this clonotype is medium-sized. The chain links TRBV20-1 to TRBJ1-1, with a weak D call TRBD1 (6 bases). Germline V lookup: CDR1 DFQATT, CDR2 SNEGSKA (reference sequence). V was cut by 4 bases and J by 0 bases, with 9 bases left in between. The CDR3 length is 13 residues. CDR3 loop: CSATGQLNTEAFF. CDR3 nucleotide sequence: TGCAGTGCTACTGGACAGTTGAACACTGAAGCTTTCTTT.

This chain connects TRBV29-1 to TRBJ2-7; the D call may be TRBD1 or TRBD2 (5 bases each). Germline V CDR1 and CDR2: SQVTM, ANQGSEA. The germline V and J ends were trimmed by 6 bases and 1 base, with 19 bases remaining between them. The CDR3 is 15 amino acids. The CDR3 region has the DNA TGCAGCGTAGAACGGGACCCACAACTATCCTACGAGCAGTACTTC. Translation gives CSVERDPQLSYEQYF.

This clonotype was detected a few times. The chain is built from TRBV11-3 and TRBJ1-1, with D unclear. Germline V gene data show CDR1 as SGHNT and CDR2 as YENEEA. The CDR3 covers 13 residues. Trimming stripped 3 bases from V and 3 bases from J, with 8 bases between. CDR3 nucleotides: TGTGCCAGCAGCTTGCTCCGGGACACTGAAGCTTTCTTT. Encoded protein: CASSLLRDTEAFF.

The chain uses TRBV20-1 and TRBJ2-6; the D gene is possibly TRBD1 (5 bases). The germline gives CDR1 DFQATT, CDR2 SNEGSKA (reference sequence). This CDR3 has 14 amino acids. V lost 6 bases and J 2 bases, leaving 11 bases between the germline ends. CDR3 bases: TGCAGTGCCCGCTCAGGGCCTGGGGCCAACGTCCTGACTTTC. It is translated as CSARSGPGANVLTF.